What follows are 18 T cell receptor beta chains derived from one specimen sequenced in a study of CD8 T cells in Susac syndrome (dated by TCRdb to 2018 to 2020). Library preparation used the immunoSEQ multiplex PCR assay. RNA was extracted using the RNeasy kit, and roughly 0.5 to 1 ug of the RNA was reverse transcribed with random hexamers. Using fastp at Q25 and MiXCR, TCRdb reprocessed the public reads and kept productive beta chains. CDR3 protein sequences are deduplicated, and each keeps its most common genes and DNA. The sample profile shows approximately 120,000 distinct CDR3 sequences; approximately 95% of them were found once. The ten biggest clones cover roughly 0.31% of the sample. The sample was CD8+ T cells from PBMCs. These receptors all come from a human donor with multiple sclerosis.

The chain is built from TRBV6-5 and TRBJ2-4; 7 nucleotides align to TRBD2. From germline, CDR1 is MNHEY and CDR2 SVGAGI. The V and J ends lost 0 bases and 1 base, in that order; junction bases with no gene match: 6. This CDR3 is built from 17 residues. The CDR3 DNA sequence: TGTGCCAGCAGTTACTCGGCGCTAGCGGTTGCCAAAAACATTCAGTACTTC. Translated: CASSYSALAVAKNIQYF.

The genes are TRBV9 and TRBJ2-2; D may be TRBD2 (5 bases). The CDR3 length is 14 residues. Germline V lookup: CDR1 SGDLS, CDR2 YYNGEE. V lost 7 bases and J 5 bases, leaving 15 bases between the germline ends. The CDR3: CASRLDSGTGELFF. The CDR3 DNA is TGTGCCAGCCGTTTGGACTCGGGTACCGGGGAGCTGTTTTTT.

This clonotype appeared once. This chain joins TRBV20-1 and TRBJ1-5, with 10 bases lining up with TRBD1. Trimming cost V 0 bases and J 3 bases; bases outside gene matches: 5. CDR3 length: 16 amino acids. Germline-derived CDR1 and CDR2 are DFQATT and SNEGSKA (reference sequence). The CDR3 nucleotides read TGCAGTGCTAGAGACGGGACAGGGGACGCCAATCAGCCCCAGCATTTT. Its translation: CSARDGTGDANQPQHF.

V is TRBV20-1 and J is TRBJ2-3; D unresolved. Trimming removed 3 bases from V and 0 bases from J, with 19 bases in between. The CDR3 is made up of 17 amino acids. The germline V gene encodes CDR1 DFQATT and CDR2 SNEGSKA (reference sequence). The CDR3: CSASRYRTPSSTDTQYF. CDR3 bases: TGCAGTGCTAGTCGCTATCGGACCCCCTCTAGCACAGATACGCAGTATTTT.

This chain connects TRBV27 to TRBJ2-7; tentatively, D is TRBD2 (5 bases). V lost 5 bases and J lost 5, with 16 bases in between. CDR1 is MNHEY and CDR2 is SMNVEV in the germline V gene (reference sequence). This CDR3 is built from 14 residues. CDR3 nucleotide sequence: TGTGCCAGCAGTCCCGGAGGTGGGAGTAACGAGCAGTACGTC. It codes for CASSPGGGSNEQYV.

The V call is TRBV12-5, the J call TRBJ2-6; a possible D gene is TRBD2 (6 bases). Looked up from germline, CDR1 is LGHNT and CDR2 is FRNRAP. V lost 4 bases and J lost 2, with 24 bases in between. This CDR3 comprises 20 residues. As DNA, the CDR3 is TGTGCTAGTGGTTCCCCCGGGACTGGCGGAACCCTCGCTGGGGCCAACGTCCTGACTTTC. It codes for CASGSPGTGGTLAGANVLTF.

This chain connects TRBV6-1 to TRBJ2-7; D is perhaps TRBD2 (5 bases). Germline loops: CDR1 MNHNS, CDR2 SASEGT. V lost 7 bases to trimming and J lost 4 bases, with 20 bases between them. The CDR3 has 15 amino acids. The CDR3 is CASKFRTEPGYEQYF. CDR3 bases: TGTGCCAGCAAATTTAGGACTGAGCCGGGGTACGAGCAGTACTTC.

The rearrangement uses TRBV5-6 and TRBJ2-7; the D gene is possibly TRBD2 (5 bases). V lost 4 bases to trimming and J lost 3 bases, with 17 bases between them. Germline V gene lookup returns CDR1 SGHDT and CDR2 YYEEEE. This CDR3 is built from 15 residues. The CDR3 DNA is TGTGCCAGCAGCACGCGGGTCCGGGGAATCTACGAGCAGTACTTC. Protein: CASSTRVRGIYEQYF.

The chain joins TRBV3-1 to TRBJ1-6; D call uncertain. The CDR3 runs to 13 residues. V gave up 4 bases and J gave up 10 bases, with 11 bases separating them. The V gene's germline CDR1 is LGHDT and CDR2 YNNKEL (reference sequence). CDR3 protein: CASSPSSRSPLHF. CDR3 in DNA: TGTGCCAGCAGCCCCAGTTCTCGGTCACCCCTCCACTTT. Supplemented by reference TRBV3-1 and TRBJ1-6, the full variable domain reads DTAVSQTPKYLVTQMGNDKSIKCEQNLGHDTMYWYKQDSKKFLKIMFSYNNKELIINETVPNRFSPKSPDKAHLNLHINSLELGDSAVYFCASSPSSRSPLHFGNGTRLTVT.

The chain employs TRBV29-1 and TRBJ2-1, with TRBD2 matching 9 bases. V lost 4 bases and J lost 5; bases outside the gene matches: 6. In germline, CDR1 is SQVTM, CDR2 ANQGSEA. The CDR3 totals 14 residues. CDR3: CSVGGRASDNEQFF. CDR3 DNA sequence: TGCAGCGTTGGCGGGAGGGCCTCGGACAATGAGCAGTTCTTC.

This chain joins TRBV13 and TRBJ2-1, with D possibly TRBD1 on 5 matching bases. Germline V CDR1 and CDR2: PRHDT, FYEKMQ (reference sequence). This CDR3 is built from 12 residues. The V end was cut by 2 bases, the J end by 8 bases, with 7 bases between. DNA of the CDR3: TGTGCCAGCAGCTTATGGGGCGATGAGCAGTTCTTC. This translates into CASSLWGDEQFF. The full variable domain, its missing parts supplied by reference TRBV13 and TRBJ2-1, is AAGVIQSPRHLIKEKRETATLKCYPIPRHDTVYWYQQGPGQDPQFLISFYEKMQSDKGSIPDRFSAQQFSDYHSELNMSSLELGDSALYFCASSLWGDEQFFGPGTRLTVL.

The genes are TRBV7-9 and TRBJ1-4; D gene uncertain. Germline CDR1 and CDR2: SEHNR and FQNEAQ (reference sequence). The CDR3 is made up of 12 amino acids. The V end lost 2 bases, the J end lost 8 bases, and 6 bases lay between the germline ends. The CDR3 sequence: CASSLQREKLFF. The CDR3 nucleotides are TGTGCCAGCAGCTTACAGAGGGAAAAACTGTTTTTT.

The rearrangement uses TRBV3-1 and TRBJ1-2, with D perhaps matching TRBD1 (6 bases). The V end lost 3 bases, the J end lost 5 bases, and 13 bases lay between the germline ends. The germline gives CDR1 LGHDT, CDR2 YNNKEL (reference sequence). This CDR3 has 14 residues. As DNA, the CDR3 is TGTGCCAGCAGCCACCCAGGGGCGGGATATGGCTACACCTTC. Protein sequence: CASSHPGAGYGYTF. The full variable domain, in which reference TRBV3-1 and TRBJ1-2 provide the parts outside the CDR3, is DTAVSQTPKYLVTQMGNDKSIKCEQNLGHDTMYWYKQDSKKFLKIMFSYNNKELIINETVPNRFSPKSPDKAHLNLHINSLELGDSAVYFCASSHPGAGYGYTFGSGTRLTVV.

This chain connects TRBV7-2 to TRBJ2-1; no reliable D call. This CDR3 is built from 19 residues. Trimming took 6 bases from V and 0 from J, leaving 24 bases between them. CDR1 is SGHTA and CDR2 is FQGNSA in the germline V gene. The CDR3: CASSFWAAVTQNSYNEQFF. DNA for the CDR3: TGTGCCAGCAGTTTTTGGGCGGCAGTAACGCAAAACTCCTACAATGAGCAGTTCTTC.

Here the CDR3 DNA reads TGTGCCAGCGCTCTTTTCTTTAGCGGAACCCAAGAGACCCAGTACTTC. Residues: CASALFFSGTQETQYF. This chain links TRBV2 with TRBJ2-5, with D tentatively TRBD2 (6 bases). Germline CDR1 and CDR2: SNHLY and FYNNEI. The CDR3 consists of 16 residues. V was trimmed by 8 bases and J by 1 base, leaving 20 bases between them.

Written as DNA, the CDR3 is TGTGCCAGCAGTTACGGGATCGCAGGCACAGATACGCAGTATTTT. Its translation is CASSYGIAGTDTQYF. The chain employs TRBV6-5 and TRBJ2-3; D not resolved. Deletions cut 2 bases from V and 1 base from J, with 10 bases between. The CDR3 runs to 15 residues. The V gene's germline CDR1 is MNHEY and CDR2 SVGAGI.

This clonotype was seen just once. CDR3 protein: CASSPRGSDGELFF. CDR3 coding DNA: TGTGCCAGCAGCCCCCGCGGTAGCGACGGGGAGCTGTTTTTT. The chain couples TRBV3-1 to TRBJ2-2, with D perhaps matching TRBD2 (5 bases). The ends were cut back, 4 bases at V and 7 bases at J, with 13 bases in the middle. The CDR3 runs 14 residues. Germline values: CDR1 LGHDT, CDR2 YNNKEL (reference sequence). The whole variable domain, remainder taken from reference TRBV3-1 and TRBJ2-2, is DTAVSQTPKYLVTQMGNDKSIKCEQNLGHDTMYWYKQDSKKFLKIMFSYNNKELIINETVPNRFSPKSPDKAHLNLHINSLELGDSAVYFCASSPRGSDGELFFGEGSRLTVL.

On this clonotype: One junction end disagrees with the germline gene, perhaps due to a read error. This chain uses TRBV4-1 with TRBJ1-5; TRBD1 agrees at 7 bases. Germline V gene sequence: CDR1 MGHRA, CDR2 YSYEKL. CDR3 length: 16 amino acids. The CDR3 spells CASSQGGGINNQPQHF. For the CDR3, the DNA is TGCGCCAGCAGTCAAGGAGGGGGCATTAACAATCAGCCCCAGCATTTT.